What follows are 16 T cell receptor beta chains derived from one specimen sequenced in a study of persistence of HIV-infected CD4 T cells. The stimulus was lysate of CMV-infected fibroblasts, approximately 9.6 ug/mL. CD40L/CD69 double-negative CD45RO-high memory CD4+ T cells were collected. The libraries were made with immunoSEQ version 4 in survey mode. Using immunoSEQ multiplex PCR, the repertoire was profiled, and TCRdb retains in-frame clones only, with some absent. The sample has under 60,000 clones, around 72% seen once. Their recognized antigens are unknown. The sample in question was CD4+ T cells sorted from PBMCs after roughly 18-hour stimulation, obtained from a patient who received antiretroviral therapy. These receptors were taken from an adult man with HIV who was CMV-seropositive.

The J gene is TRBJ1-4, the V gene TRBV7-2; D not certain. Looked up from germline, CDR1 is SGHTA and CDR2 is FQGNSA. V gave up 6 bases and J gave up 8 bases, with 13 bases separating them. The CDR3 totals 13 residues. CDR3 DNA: TGTGCCAGCAGTCCGGCAAGCCGAGAAAAACTGTTTTTT. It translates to CASSPASREKLFF.

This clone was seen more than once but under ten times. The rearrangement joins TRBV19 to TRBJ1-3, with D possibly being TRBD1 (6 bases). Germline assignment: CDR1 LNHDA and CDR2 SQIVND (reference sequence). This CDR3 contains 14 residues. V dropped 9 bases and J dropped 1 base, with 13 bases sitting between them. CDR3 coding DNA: TGTGCCAGCGAACGAGGGGGGTCTGGAAACACCATATATTTT. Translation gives CASERGGSGNTIYF.

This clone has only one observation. CDR3 region: CASIRTRYEQYF. DNA of the CDR3: TGTGCCAGTATAAGAACTCGCTACGAGCAGTACTTC. The rearrangement joins TRBV19 to TRBJ2-7; D gene ambiguous. V lost 7 bases and J 3 bases, leaving 10 bases between the germline ends. Germline CDR1 LNHDA, CDR2 SQIVND (reference sequence). This CDR3 has 12 amino acids.

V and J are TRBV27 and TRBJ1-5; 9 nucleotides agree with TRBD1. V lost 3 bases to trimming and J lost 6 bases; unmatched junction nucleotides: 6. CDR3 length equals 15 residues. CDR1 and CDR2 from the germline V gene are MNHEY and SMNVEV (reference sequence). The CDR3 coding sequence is TGTGCCAGCAGTTTTTCGGGACAGGGAGGTCAGCCCCAGCATTTT. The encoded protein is CASSFSGQGGQPQHF.

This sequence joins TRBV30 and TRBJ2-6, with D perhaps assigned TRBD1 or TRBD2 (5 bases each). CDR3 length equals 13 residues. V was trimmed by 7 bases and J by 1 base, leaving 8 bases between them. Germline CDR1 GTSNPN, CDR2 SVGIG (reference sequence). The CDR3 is CASRGSGANVLTF. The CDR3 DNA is TGTGCCTCGAGGGGATCTGGGGCCAACGTCCTGACTTTC. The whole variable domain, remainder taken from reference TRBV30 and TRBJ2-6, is SQTIHQWPATLVQPVGSPLSLECTVEGTSNPNLYWYRQAAGRGLQLLFYSVGIGQISSEVPQNLSASRPQDRQFILSSKKLLLSDSGFYLCASRGSGANVLTFGAGSRLTVL.

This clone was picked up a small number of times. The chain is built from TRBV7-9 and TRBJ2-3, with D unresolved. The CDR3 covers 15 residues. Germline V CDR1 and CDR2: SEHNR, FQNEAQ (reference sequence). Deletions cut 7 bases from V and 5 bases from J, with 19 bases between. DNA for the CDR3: TGTGCCAGCACCCTAAACCTTAGAAGCCGAGATACGCAGTATTTT. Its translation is CASTLNLRSRDTQYF.

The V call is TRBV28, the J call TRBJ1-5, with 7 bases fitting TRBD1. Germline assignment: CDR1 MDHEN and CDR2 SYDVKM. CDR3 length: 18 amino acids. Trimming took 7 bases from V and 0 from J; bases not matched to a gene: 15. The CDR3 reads CASNARGQFFFSNQPQHF. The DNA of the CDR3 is TGTGCCAGCAACGCGCGGGGACAGTTCTTTTTTAGCAATCAGCCCCAGCATTTT.

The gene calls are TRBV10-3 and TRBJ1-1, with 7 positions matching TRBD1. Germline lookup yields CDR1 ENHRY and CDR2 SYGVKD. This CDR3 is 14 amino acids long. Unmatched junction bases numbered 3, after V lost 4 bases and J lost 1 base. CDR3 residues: CAISAAGGNTEAFF. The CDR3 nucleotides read TGTGCCATCAGTGCGGCAGGGGGGAACACTGAAGCTTTCTTT.

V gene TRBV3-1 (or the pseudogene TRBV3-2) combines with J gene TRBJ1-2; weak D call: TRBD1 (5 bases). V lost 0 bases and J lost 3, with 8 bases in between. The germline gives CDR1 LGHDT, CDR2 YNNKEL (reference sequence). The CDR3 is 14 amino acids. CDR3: CASSQEHRYYGYTF. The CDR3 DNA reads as TGTGCCAGCAGCCAAGAGCACAGGTACTATGGCTACACCTTC.

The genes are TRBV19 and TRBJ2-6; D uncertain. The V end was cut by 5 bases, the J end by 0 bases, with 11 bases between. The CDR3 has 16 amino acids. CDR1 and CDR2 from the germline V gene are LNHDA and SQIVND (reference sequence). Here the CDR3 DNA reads TGTGCCAGTAGTGAGCAGGTTAACTCTGGGGCCAACGTCCTGACTTTC. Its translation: CASSEQVNSGANVLTF.

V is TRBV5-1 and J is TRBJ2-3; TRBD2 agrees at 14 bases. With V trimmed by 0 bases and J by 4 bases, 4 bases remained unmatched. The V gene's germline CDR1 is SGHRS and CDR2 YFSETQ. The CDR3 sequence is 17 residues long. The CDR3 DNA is TGCGCCAGCAGCTTGGGGGGGACTAGCGGGAGCGCAGATACGCAGTATTTT. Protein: CASSLGGTSGSADTQYF.

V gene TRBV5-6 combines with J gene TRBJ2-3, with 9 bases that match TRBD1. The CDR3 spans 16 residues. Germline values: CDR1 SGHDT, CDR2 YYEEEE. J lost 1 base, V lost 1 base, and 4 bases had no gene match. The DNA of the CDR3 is TGTGCCAGCAGCTTGACAGGGGGCACCCGCACAGATACGCAGTATTTT. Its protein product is CASSLTGGTRTDTQYF.

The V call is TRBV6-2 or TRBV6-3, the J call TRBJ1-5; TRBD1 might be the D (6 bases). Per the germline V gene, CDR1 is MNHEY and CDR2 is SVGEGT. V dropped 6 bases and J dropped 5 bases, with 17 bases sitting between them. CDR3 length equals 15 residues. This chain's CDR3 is CASSPWQGTDQPQHF. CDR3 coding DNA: TGTGCCAGCAGCCCGTGGCAGGGGACTGATCAGCCCCAGCATTTT.

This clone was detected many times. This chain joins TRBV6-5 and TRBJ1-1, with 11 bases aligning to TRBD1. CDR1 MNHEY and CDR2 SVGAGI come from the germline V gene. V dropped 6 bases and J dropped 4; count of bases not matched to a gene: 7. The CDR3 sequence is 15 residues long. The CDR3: CASSGGQGAVTEAFF. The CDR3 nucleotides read TGTGCCAGCAGCGGCGGACAGGGGGCGGTCACTGAAGCTTTCTTT.

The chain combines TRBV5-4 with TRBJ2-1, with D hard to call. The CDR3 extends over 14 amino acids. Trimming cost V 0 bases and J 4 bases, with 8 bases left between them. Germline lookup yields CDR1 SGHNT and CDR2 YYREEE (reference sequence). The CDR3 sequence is CASSLAFRYNEQFF. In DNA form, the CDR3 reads TGTGCCAGCAGCTTGGCTTTTAGGTACAATGAGCAGTTCTTC. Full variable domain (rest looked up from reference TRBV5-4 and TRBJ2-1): ETGVTQSPTHLIKTRGQQVTLRCSSQSGHNTVSWYQQALGQGPQFIFQYYREEENGRGNFPPRFSGLQFPNYSSELNVNALELDDSALYLCASSLAFRYNEQFFGPGTRLTVL.

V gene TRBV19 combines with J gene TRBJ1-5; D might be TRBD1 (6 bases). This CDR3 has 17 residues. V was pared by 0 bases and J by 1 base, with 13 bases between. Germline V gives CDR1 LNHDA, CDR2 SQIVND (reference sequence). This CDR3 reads CASSIDPRGWSNQPQHF. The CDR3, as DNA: TGTGCCAGTAGTATAGATCCGAGGGGGTGGAGCAATCAGCCCCAGCATTTT. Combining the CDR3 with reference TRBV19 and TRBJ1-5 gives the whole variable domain DGGITQSPKYLFRKEGQNVTLSCEQNLNHDAMYWYRQDPGQGLRLIYYSQIVNDFQKGDIAEGYSVSREKKESFPLTVTSAQKNPTAFYLCASSIDPRGWSNQPQHFGDGTRLSIL.